This TCR beta chain was recorded in a study of radiotherapy plus CTLA-4 blockade in lung cancer. Clones were read by immunoSEQ multiplex PCR, and TCRdb kept only the in-frame ones, dropping some. The sample gives about 27,000 clones, 73% of which show up once; 3.6% is in the top ten. This CDR3 has 11 residues. The germline CDR1 and CDR2 sequences are MDHEN and SYDVKM. The V and J ends lost 6 bases and 4 bases respectively, with 6 bases between them. The chain joins TRBV28 to TRBJ1-2, with D hard to call. The source was peripheral blood, collected from a patient treated with radiotherapy plus ipilimumab. The TCR comes from a human donor with non-small cell lung cancer who had stable disease on radiotherapy plus ipilimumab. CDR3 nucleotide sequence: TGTGCCAGCAGAACCTCCTATGGCTACACCTTC. Its protein is CASRTSYGYTF.